This entry lists 25 T cell receptor beta chains sequenced from one sample in a study of T cell changes during pregnancy in multiple sclerosis. Some clones are missing from TCRdb's copy, which holds only in-frame ones; the method was immunoSEQ multiplex PCR. Here the sample spans around 85,000 clones, roughly nine tenths being singletons. The sequencing used PBMCs, collected in the first trimester of pregnancy. Every receptor here comes from a female donor in good health, serving as a control in a pregnancy study. Some clones in this sample may be carry-over from other donors' samples.

The chain employs TRBV28 and TRBJ2-6; 8 positions match TRBD1. Per germline, CDR1 MDHEN and CDR2 SYDVKM. This CDR3 has 17 amino acids. Trimming removed 7 bases from V and 2 bases from J; junction bases left unmatched: 10. Written as DNA, the CDR3 is TGTGCCAGCACCTCTAGGACAGGGCGCGCTGGGGCCAACGTCCTGACTTTC. Translated: CASTSRTGRAGANVLTF. Drawing the rest from reference TRBV28 and TRBJ2-6, the complete variable domain is DVKVTQSSRYLVKRTGEKVFLECVQDMDHENMFWYRQDPGLGLRLIYFSYDVKMKEKGDIPEGYSVSREKKERFSLILESASTNQTSMYLCASTSRTGRAGANVLTFGAGSRLTVL.

The chain carries TRBV6-6 and TRBJ2-7, with 7 bases identical to TRBD1. V was pared by 6 bases and J by 2 bases, with 10 bases of the junction left unmatched. There are 15 residues in the CDR3. Germline-derived CDR1 and CDR2 are MNHNY and SVGAGI (reference sequence). CDR3: CASSYRRGLAYEQYF. DNA for the CDR3: TGTGCCAGCAGCTACCGAAGGGGGCTGGCCTACGAGCAGTACTTC.

The gene calls are TRBV27 and TRBJ2-7, with 10 bases identical to TRBD1. CDR3 length: 14 amino acids. With V trimmed by 3 bases and J by 6 bases, 5 bases remained unmatched. Germline CDR1 MNHEY, CDR2 SMNVEV (reference sequence). CDR3 loop: CASSFGQGVSEQYF. As DNA, the CDR3 is TGTGCCAGCAGTTTCGGACAGGGGGTTAGCGAGCAGTACTTC.

This rearrangement joins TRBV2 to TRBJ2-2; 10 bases align to TRBD1. The CDR3 runs 15 residues. V lost 6 bases and J lost 6; bases outside the gene matches: 7. Germline values: CDR1 SNHLY, CDR2 FYNNEI. For the CDR3, the DNA is TGTGCCAGCAGCCCTGACAGGGGGCGGCCCGGGGAGCTGTTTTTT. Its translation: CASSPDRGRPGELFF. The full variable domain, its missing parts supplied by reference TRBV2 and TRBJ2-2, is EPEVTQTPSHQVTQMGQEVILRCVPISNHLYFYWYRQILGQKVEFLVSFYNNEISEKSEIFDDQFSVERPDGSNFTLKIRSTKLEDSAMYFCASSPDRGRPGELFFGEGSRLTVL.

This chain connects TRBV30 to TRBJ2-3, with D maybe TRBD2 (5 bases). CDR3 length equals 15 residues. The V end was cut by 5 bases, the J end by 0 bases, with 15 bases between. Per germline, CDR1 GTSNPN and CDR2 SVGIG (reference sequence). The CDR3 DNA reads TGTGCCTGGGGCTTCAACCCGGGAAGCACAGATACGCAGTATTTT. Translated: CAWGFNPGSTDTQYF. Full variable domain (remainder filled in from reference TRBV30 and TRBJ2-3): SQTIHQWPATLVQPVGSPLSLECTVEGTSNPNLYWYRQAAGRGLQLLFYSVGIGQISSEVPQNLSASRPQDRQFILSSKKLLLSDSGFYLCAWGFNPGSTDTQYFGPGTRLTVL.

The sample holds a few counts of this clone. This chain's CDR3 is CASRYTGENTEAFF. The CDR3 DNA reads as TGTGCCAGCAGGTATACAGGGGAGAACACTGAAGCTTTCTTT. This chain links TRBV28 with TRBJ1-1; 7 bases match TRBD1. The CDR3 runs 14 residues. J was trimmed by 1 base and V by 6 bases; bases with no gene match: 5. Germline-derived CDR1 and CDR2 are MDHEN and SYDVKM.

This sequence joins TRBV6-1 and TRBJ2-7, with 10 bases aligning to TRBD1. Germline-derived CDR1 and CDR2 are MNHNS and SASEGT. The trim removed 3 bases at V and 3 bases at J, leaving 5 bases unmatched. This CDR3 has 15 residues. CDR3 in DNA: TGTGCCAGCAGTGATGACAGGGGGCTCCTCTACGAGCAGTACTTC. This encodes CASSDDRGLLYEQYF.

This sequence joins TRBV19 and TRBJ2-6; D possibly corresponds to TRBD1 (5 bases). The CDR3 is made up of 14 amino acids. V lost 3 bases and J 12 bases, leaving 15 bases between the germline ends. Per the germline V gene, CDR1 is LNHDA and CDR2 is SQIVND (reference sequence). CDR3 sequence (DNA): TGTGCCAGTAGTATGACAGTCGAGATACCCGTCCTGACTTTC. This sequence encodes CASSMTVEIPVLTF.

V gene TRBV27 combines with J gene TRBJ2-1; 9 positions match TRBD2. Per germline, CDR1 MNHEY and CDR2 SMNVEV (reference sequence). This CDR3 comprises 15 residues. V lost 4 bases to trimming and J lost 7 bases; unmatched junction nucleotides: 8. In DNA form, the CDR3 reads TGTGCCAGCAGTTCGGCGGGAGGGAATCAGAATGAGCAGTTCTTC. Encoded protein: CASSSAGGNQNEQFF.

On this clone: This may stem from a read error, because a much larger clone lies one nucleotide away. This chain uses TRBV6-4 with TRBJ1-1; D call uncertain. Germline V gene lookup returns CDR1 MRHNA and CDR2 SNTAGT. The germline V and J ends were trimmed by 2 bases and 2 bases, with 6 bases remaining between them. The CDR3 runs 13 residues. CDR3 nucleotide sequence: TGTGCCAGCAGTGACCGGGATAACACTGAAGCTTTCTTT. Translation gives CASSDRDNTEAFF.

The V and J genes are TRBV4-1 and TRBJ2-1, with 7 bases lining up with TRBD1. Trimming removed 2 bases from V and 4 bases from J; junction bases left unmatched: 17. The CDR3 has 19 amino acids. Germline-derived CDR1 and CDR2 are MGHRA and YSYEKL. CDR3 region: CASSQTSGGRVKFYNEQFF. Written as DNA, the CDR3 is TGCGCCAGCAGCCAAACGTCAGGGGGACGCGTCAAATTTTACAATGAGCAGTTCTTC.

The chain recombines TRBV28 with TRBJ2-3; D perhaps matches TRBD2 (5 bases). Germline CDR1 and CDR2: MDHEN and SYDVKM. There are 15 residues in the CDR3. With 5 bases removed from V and 0 bases from J, the gap between germline ends came to 12 bases. The CDR3: CASSPLAASTDTQYF. CDR3 DNA: TGTGCCAGCAGTCCGCTAGCAGCTAGCACAGATACGCAGTATTTT.

V gene TRBV4-3 combines with J gene TRBJ2-6; 7 bases fit TRBD1. The CDR3 is made up of 17 amino acids. The germline CDR1 and CDR2 sequences are LGHNA and YSLEER. V trimming: 0 bases; J trimming: 4 bases; junction bases outside the gene matches: 6. The CDR3 loop is CASSQEVTGDGANVLTF. As DNA, the CDR3 is TGCGCCAGCAGCCAAGAGGTAACAGGGGACGGGGCCAACGTCCTGACTTTC.

This clone was detected a few times. J is TRBJ1-5 and V is TRBV29-1; 8 bases match TRBD1. The CDR3 contains 15 residues. V shed 4 bases and J 1 base; nucleotides not matched to a gene: 6. Germline V gives CDR1 SQVTM, CDR2 ANQGSEA. The CDR3 sequence: CSVALQGGSNQPQHF. The DNA for the CDR3 is TGCAGCGTTGCCCTACAGGGGGGCAGCAATCAGCCCCAGCATTTT.

This clone was detected many times. The chain carries TRBV4-1 and TRBJ1-1, with TRBD1 identical over 8 bases. The V gene end was trimmed by 3 bases and the J gene end by 1 base; junction bases not matched to a gene: 13. The CDR3 covers 18 residues. Germline V gives CDR1 MGHRA, CDR2 YSYEKL. The CDR3 reads CASSHPPGRGLKNTEAFF. DNA of the CDR3: TGCGCCAGCAGCCACCCCCCGGGCAGGGGGCTAAAGAACACTGAAGCTTTCTTT.

This chain uses TRBV16 with TRBJ2-5, with D possibly being TRBD2 (5 bases). CDR3 length equals 14 residues. CDR1 KGHSY and CDR2 FQNENV come from the germline V gene. The V end lost 2 bases, the J end lost 5 bases, and 12 bases lay between the germline ends. This CDR3 reads CASSQRREMETQYF. In DNA form, the CDR3 reads TGTGCCAGCAGCCAAAGAAGGGAGATGGAGACCCAGTACTTC. The full variable domain, its missing parts supplied by reference TRBV16 and TRBJ2-5, is GEEVAQTPKHLVRGEGQKAKLYCAPIKGHSYVFWYQQVLKNEFKFLISFQNENVFDETGMPKERFSAKCLPNSPCSLEIQATKLEDSAVYFCASSQRREMETQYFGPGTRLLVL.

The genes are TRBV6-6 and TRBJ2-1; a weak D match, TRBD2 (5 bases). Germline CDR1 MNHNY, CDR2 SVGAGI (reference sequence). V shed 0 bases and J shed 9 bases, with 15 bases lying between them. The CDR3 is 15 residues long. Here the CDR3 DNA reads TGTGCCAGCAGTTACTCTGGAGGCAGAGCAGGTGAGCAGTTCTTC. This codes for CASSYSGGRAGEQFF.

This clone was seen a single time. The rearrangement joins TRBV5-1 to TRBJ2-5, with 8 bases matching TRBD2. The CDR3 covers 14 residues. V lost 4 bases and J lost 5; bases outside the gene matches: 7. Germline assignment: CDR1 SGHRS and CDR2 YFSETQ. The chain's CDR3 is CASSPGGADETQYF. The CDR3 DNA reads as TGCGCCAGCAGCCCGGGGGGGGCAGACGAGACCCAGTACTTC.

This clone is a singleton in its sample. The chain carries TRBV4-1 and TRBJ2-1; 13 bases line up with TRBD2. The junction had 1 base not matched to a gene; V was cut back by 4 bases and J by 4 bases. The CDR3 totals 15 residues. Germline lookup yields CDR1 MGHRA and CDR2 YSYEKL. DNA for the CDR3: TGCGCCAGCAGCCGGACTAGCGGGGGATACAATGAGCAGTTCTTC. It yields the protein CASSRTSGGYNEQFF.

The chain couples TRBV19 to TRBJ2-2; perhaps TRBD1 as D (6 bases). From germline, CDR1 is LNHDA and CDR2 SQIVND (reference sequence). The CDR3 has 19 amino acids. The V gene lost 0 bases and the J gene lost 7 bases, with 24 bases spanning the gap. The CDR3 nucleotides read TGTGCCAGTAGTATAGAAAATTTTAGGACAGCACTCAGCGGCGGGGAGCTGTTTTTT. Protein sequence: CASSIENFRTALSGGELFF. Full variable domain (missing parts from reference TRBV19 and TRBJ2-2): DGGITQSPKYLFRKEGQNVTLSCEQNLNHDAMYWYRQDPGQGLRLIYYSQIVNDFQKGDIAEGYSVSREKKESFPLTVTSAQKNPTAFYLCASSIENFRTALSGGELFFGEGSRLTVL.

A few counts support this clone. The gene calls are TRBV11-2 and TRBJ2-5, with D uncertain. The CDR3 is made up of 11 amino acids. Trimming shortened V by 4 bases and J by 5 bases, and 5 bases separated the two germline ends. Germline-derived CDR1 and CDR2 are SGHAT and FQNNGV. This CDR3 reads CASSSSETQYF. CDR3 DNA sequence: TGTGCCAGCAGCTCGTCCGAGACCCAGTACTTC.

This chain uses TRBV11-2 with TRBJ2-7; tentative D call: TRBD2 (6 bases). With 6 bases removed from V and 3 bases from J, the gap between germline ends came to 12 bases. The CDR3 is 13 amino acids. Germline loops: CDR1 SGHAT, CDR2 FQNNGV. CDR3: CASRPGLIYEQYF. The CDR3 DNA follows: TGTGCCAGCAGACCGGGACTGATCTACGAGCAGTACTTC.

The chain joins TRBV4-2 to TRBJ1-1; D is possibly TRBD1 (5 bases). V dropped 0 bases and J dropped 7 bases, with 15 bases sitting between them. This CDR3 is 15 amino acids long. The V gene's germline CDR1 is LGHNA and CDR2 YNFKEQ. The CDR3 protein is CASSQDSQGIGEAFF. In nucleotides, the CDR3 is TGTGCCAGCAGCCAAGATAGCCAGGGAATTGGTGAAGCTTTCTTT.

This rearrangement joins TRBV5-6 to TRBJ2-7; 7 nucleotides line up with TRBD1. The V gene end was trimmed by 5 bases and the J gene end by 2 bases; junction bases not matched to a gene: 4. Per germline, CDR1 SGHDT and CDR2 YYEEEE. The CDR3 loop spans 13 amino acids. CDR3: CASSTGTAYEQYF. CDR3 nucleotide sequence: TGTGCCAGCAGTACAGGGACAGCCTACGAGCAGTACTTC. Together with reference TRBV5-6 and TRBJ2-7, the CDR3 gives the full variable domain: DAGVTQSPTHLIKTRGQQVTLRCSPKSGHDTVSWYQQALGQGPQFIFQYYEEEERQRGNFPDRFSGHQFPNYSSELNVNALLLGDSALYLCASSTGTAYEQYFGPGTRLTVT.

The chain joins TRBV5-1 to TRBJ2-7, with 7 bases lining up with TRBD1. The CDR3 length is 15 residues. The germline V gene has CDR1 SGHRS and CDR2 YFSETQ. Trimming at V came to 5 bases and at J to 2 bases, leaving 10 bases not matched to a gene. The CDR3 DNA is TGCGCCAGCAGACTTACCGGGACAGAAACCTACGAGCAGTACTTC. This translates into CASRLTGTETYEQYF.